The clone carrying this T cell receptor beta chain was seen a single time. The data were produced by immunoSEQ multiplex PCR, yet TCRdb's version contains in-frame clones alone and is incomplete. Here the sample spans a few hundred thousand clones, about 83% being singletons. The participants were between about 18 and 95 years old and came from about two dozen US areas. Before being deemed recovered, Cohort 3 donors had two negative PCRs, clearance, or symptom resolution. These data come from a study of blood T cell repertoires in COVID-19. The CDR3 spans 16 residues. From germline, CDR1 is MDHEN and CDR2 SYDVKM. V was clipped by 2 bases and J by 1 base; unmatched bases: 4.

Material: PBMCs or T cells enriched from blood (not recorded which). This receptor was obtained from a woman in her 50s who had recovered from COVID-19. The rearrangement links TRBV28 to TRBJ2-3, with 9 nucleotides matching TRBD2. CDR3 nucleotides: TGTGCCAGCAGTTTAGAGCGGGGGGCCGGCACAGATACGCAGTATTTT. Translating it yields CASSLERGAGTDTQYF.